Below, 2 T cell receptor beta chains from the same sample are listed, as sequenced in a study of blood T cell repertoires in COVID-19. Profiled with immunoSEQ multiplex PCR; TCRdb holds only in-frame clones, not every one. This repertoire shows fewer than 250,000 clones, around four fifths found once; its top ten account for about 0.91%. Sequencing input: peripheral blood. These receptors came from a man aged 55 to 70 with COVID-19, enrolled during active disease.

The CDR3 coding sequence is TGTGCCAGCAGTTCCGGGACTAGCGAGGCAGATACGCAGTATTTT. Translated: CASSSGTSEADTQYF. This chain joins TRBV28 and TRBJ2-3, with TRBD2 matching 10 bases. Trimming removed 4 bases from V and 4 bases from J; junction bases left unmatched: 5. The CDR3 is 15 amino acids. Germline V lookup: CDR1 MDHEN, CDR2 SYDVKM.

The chain joins TRBV5-1 to TRBJ2-7; 7 nucleotides agree with TRBD2. The CDR3 is made up of 14 amino acids. V trimming: 0 bases; J trimming: 5 bases; junction bases outside the gene matches: 5. Looked up from germline, CDR1 is SGHRS and CDR2 is YFSETQ. The CDR3 spells CASSLAEGRDEQYF. In DNA form, the CDR3 reads TGCGCCAGCAGCTTGGCAGAGGGGAGGGACGAGCAGTACTTC.